This T cell receptor beta chain was sequenced in a study of metastatic and nonmetastatic thyroid tumors. TCRdb re-clonotyped the PCR reads through MiXCR. The data show around 15,000 clones, around 25% seen once. V was trimmed by 4 bases and J by 3 bases, leaving 6 bases between them. The length of the CDR3 is 12 residues. Germline CDR1 is SGHVS and CDR2 is FNYEAQ. Thyroid surgery had not been preceded by any treatment in any patient. The sample consisted of tumor tissue. The sequence was collected from a female donor with papillary thyroid cancer or a benign thyroid nodule (not recorded which). Some clones in this sample may be carry-over from other donors' samples. The gene calls are TRBV7-6 and TRBJ1-1, with D hard to call. CDR3 nucleotide sequence: TGTGCCAGCAGCTCCCCGGACACTGAAGCTTTCTTT. Protein sequence: CASSSPDTEAFF. Supplemented by reference TRBV7-6 and TRBJ1-1, the full variable domain reads GAGVSQSPRYKVTKRGQDVALRCDPISGHVSLYWYRQALGQGPEFLTYFNYEAQQDKSGLPNDRFSAERPEGSISTLTIQRTEQRDSAMYRCASSSPDTEAFFGQGTRLTVV.